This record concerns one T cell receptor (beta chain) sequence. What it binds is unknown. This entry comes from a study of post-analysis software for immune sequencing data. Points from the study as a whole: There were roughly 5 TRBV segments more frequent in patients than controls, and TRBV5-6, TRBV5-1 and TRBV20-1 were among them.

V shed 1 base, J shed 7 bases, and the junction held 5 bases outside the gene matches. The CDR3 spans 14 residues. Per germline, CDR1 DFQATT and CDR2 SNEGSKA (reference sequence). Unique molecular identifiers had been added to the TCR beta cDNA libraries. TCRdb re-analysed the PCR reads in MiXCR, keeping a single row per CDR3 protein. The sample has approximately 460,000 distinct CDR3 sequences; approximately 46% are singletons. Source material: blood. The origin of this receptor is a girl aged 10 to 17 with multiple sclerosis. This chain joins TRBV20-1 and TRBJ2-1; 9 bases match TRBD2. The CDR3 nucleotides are TGCAGTGCTAGAGCGGGCGGGAGGGGGAATGAGCAGTTCTTC. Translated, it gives CSARAGGRGNEQFF.